The 7 T cell receptor beta chains given below trace back to one sample, sequenced in a study of T cells in Graves' hyperthyroidism and ophthalmopathy. Amplification targeted TCR beta CDR3 regions from RNA transcripts. HTBI primers were used for first-round RT-PCR of the TCR CDR3. TCRdb redid the calling of the multiplex PCR reads with MiXCR, one entry per CDR3 protein. The data show 490,000 or so distinct CDR3 sequences, about 22% seen once. Sequences were obtained from blood. The receptors come from a woman in her 70s with Graves' ophthalmopathy.

This sequence joins TRBV6-1 and TRBJ2-7; 8 bases match TRBD1. Trimming removed 0 bases from V and 5 bases from J; junction bases left unmatched: 6. This CDR3 spans 15 amino acids. Germline V gene sequence: CDR1 MNHNS, CDR2 SASEGT. The chain's CDR3 is CASSEALRQGNEQYF. The CDR3 coding sequence is TGTGCCAGCAGTGAAGCGCTTCGACAGGGGAACGAGCAGTACTTC.

The chain links TRBV19 to TRBJ2-7, with D possibly being TRBD2 (5 bases). Germline V lookup: CDR1 LNHDA, CDR2 SQIVND (reference sequence). The V end was cut by 8 bases, the J end by 0 bases, with 14 bases between. This CDR3 region has 14 residues. The CDR3 sequence is CASGSAASSYEQYF. DNA for the CDR3: TGTGCCAGTGGGAGTGCGGCTAGCTCCTACGAGCAGTACTTC.

This clonotype was seen ten or more times. The gene calls are TRBV20-1 and TRBJ2-7, with D unresolved. Trimming cost V 6 bases and J 6 bases, with 9 bases left between them. CDR3 size: 10 residues. Germline V lookup: CDR1 DFQATT, CDR2 SNEGSKA (reference sequence). The DNA of the CDR3 is TGCAGTGCCGCAAACCTCGAGCAGTACTTC. It specifies CSAANLEQYF.

The genes are TRBV11-2 and TRBJ2-3; D is undetermined. V was trimmed by 1 base and J by 6 bases, leaving 11 bases between them. This CDR3 contains 14 residues. CDR1 and CDR2 (germline): SGHAT, FQNNGV. CDR3 nucleotides: TGTGCCAGCAGCTTAGGAACTACCGCGGATACGCAGTATTTT. Its protein product is CASSLGTTADTQYF.

This chain uses TRBV20-1 with TRBJ1-2; 10 positions match TRBD1. The CDR3 extends over 14 amino acids. Germline V gives CDR1 DFQATT, CDR2 SNEGSKA (reference sequence). The junction had 12 bases not matched to a gene; V was cut back by 6 bases and J by 8 bases. CDR3 nucleotide sequence: TGCAGTGCCACCCGGGACAGGGGATCTGGCGGCTACACCTTC. Its protein product is CSATRDRGSGGYTF.

The genes are TRBV18 and TRBJ2-3; D not certain. The CDR3 contains 12 residues. Germline V gene data show CDR1 as KGHSH and CDR2 as LQKENI. V lost 5 bases, J lost 6 bases, and 9 bases lay in between. The CDR3 sequence is CASSTGIDTQYF. The CDR3 DNA reads as TGTGCCAGCTCAACCGGTATCGATACGCAGTATTTT.

This clonotype has a count of ten or more. The rearrangement uses TRBV20-1 and TRBJ1-5; possibly TRBD1 for D (6 bases). V gave up 6 bases and J gave up 4 bases, with 13 bases separating them. The V gene's germline CDR1 is DFQATT and CDR2 SNEGSKA (reference sequence). This CDR3 has 13 amino acids. CDR3 sequence reads: CSAQTGPNQPQHF. CDR3 coding DNA: TGCAGTGCCCAGACAGGACCTAATCAGCCCCAGCATTTT.